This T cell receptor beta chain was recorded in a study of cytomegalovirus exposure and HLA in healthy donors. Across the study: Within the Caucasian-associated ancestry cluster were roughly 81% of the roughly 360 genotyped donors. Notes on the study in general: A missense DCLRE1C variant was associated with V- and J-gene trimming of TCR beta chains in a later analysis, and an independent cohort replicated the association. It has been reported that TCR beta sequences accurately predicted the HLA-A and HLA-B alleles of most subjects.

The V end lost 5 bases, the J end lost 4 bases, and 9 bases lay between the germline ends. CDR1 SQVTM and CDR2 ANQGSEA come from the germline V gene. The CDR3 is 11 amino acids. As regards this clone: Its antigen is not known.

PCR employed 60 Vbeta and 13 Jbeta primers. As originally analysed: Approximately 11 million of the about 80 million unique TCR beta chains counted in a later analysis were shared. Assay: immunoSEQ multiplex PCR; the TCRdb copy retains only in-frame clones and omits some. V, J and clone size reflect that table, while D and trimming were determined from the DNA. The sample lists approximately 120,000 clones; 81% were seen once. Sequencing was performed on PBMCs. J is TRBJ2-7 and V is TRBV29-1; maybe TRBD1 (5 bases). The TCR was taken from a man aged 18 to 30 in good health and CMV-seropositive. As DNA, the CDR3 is TGCAGCGTTCATCAGGGTTACGAGCAGTACTTC. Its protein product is CSVHQGYEQYF.